These T cell receptor beta chains were read from a single sample in a study of CD8+CD57+ T cells in acquired aplastic anemia. TCRdb recomputed calls from the reads with MiXCR, one row per CDR3 protein. The data show some 200,000 distinct CDR3 sequences, 48% seen once. Sequencing was performed on sorted CD4+, CD8+, or CD8+CD57+ T cells (not recorded which) from PBMCs. These receptors were collected from a human donor with aplastic anemia. The CDR3 runs from the conserved cysteine through the conserved F or W. A D gene is named only where the DNA matches it firmly. Expanded clones are given a class, and other clones once, few, many or no size at all.

clone size | D gene | J gene | V gene | CDR3 DNA | CDR3 protein
many | NA | TRBJ2-1 | TRBV6-4 | TGTGCCAGCAGTGACTCTCGGGGGCCCAACAATGAGCAGTTCTTC | CASSDSRGPNNEQFF
many | NA | TRBJ1-6 | TRBV3-1 | TGTGCCAGCAGCCAAGAGACCAATTCACCCCTCCACTTT | CASSQETNSPLHF
NA | NA | TRBJ2-5 | TRBV20-1 | TGCAGTGGTAGAGATCTGAAGACCCAGTACTTC | CSGRDLKTQYF
few | NA | TRBJ1-3 | TRBV9 | TGTGCCAGCAGCGTAGCGGGGATTCAAGACAGGTCTGGAAACACCATATATTTT | CASSVAGIQDRSGNTIYF
NA | NA | TRBJ2-2 | TRBV2 | TGTGCCAGCAGTGTGGTAGGCCCCGGGGAGCTGTTTTTT | CASSVVGPGELFF
many | NA | TRBJ2-5 | TRBV6-1 | TGTGCCAGCAGTTGGTCGTACCAAGAGACCCAGTACTTC | CASSWSYQETQYF
NA | TRBD1 | TRBJ1-1 | TRBV6-4 | TGTGCCAGCAGTGACCGGACAGGGGCAATAAGGGGCACTGAAGCTTTCTTT | CASSDRTGAIRGTEAFF
NA | NA | TRBJ1-1 | TRBV2 | TGTGCCAGCTCTTTTGACAGCGGCACTGAAGCTTTCTTT | CASSFDSGTEAFF
many | NA | TRBJ1-1 | TRBV12-3/TRBV12-4 | TGTGCCAGCAGTCCTCGGACAAGGGTTATGAACACTGAAGCTTTCTTT | CASSPRTRVMNTEAFF
NA | NA | TRBJ2-3 | TRBV7-2 | TGTGCCAGCCGCCACCCCCTAGGCGCGCAGTATTTT | CASRHPLGAQYF
many | NA | TRBJ2-5 | TRBV6-2/TRBV6-3 | TGTGCCAGCAGTTCCAGCGGACGAAAAGAGACCCAGTACTTC | CASSSSGRKETQYF
NA | NA | TRBJ2-3 | TRBV24-1 | TGTGCCACCAGTGAAGCTACCCGAGCAGATACGCAGTATTTT | CATSEATRADTQYF
NA | NA | TRBJ2-7 | TRBV7-8 | TGTGCCAGCAGCTTGGACCGAACCTACGAGCAGTACTTC | CASSLDRTYEQYF
NA | NA | TRBJ2-7 | TRBV7-9 | TGTGCCAGCAGCCCAAAAACAGGGAGTGAGCAGTACTTC | CASSPKTGSEQYF
many | NA | TRBJ2-1 | TRBV2 | TGTGCCAGCACCGAGTTGCCAAACAATGAGCAGTTCTTC | CASTELPNNEQFF
few | NA | TRBJ1-2 | TRBV9 | TGTGCCAGCAGTTTGGACGTGGGAGGCTACACCTTC | CASSLDVGGYTF
NA | TRBD1 | TRBJ2-3 | TRBV7-8 | TGTGCCAGCAGCCTTGGATTTTTGACAGGGGCAGCAGATACGCAGTATTTT | CASSLGFLTGAADTQYF
NA | TRBD1 | TRBJ2-7 | TRBV2 | TGTGCCAGCAGTTACCCATCACCCGGGACAGGGTTCGAGCAGTACTTC | CASSYPSPGTGFEQYF
many | NA | TRBJ2-4 | TRBV7-2 | TGTGCCAGCAGCTACTACGTCCAATCAATGAACAAAAACATTCAGTACTTC | CASSYYVQSMNKNIQYF
many | TRBD2 | TRBJ2-1 | TRBV7-8 | TGTGCCAGCAGCTTAATAGCGGGAAACTACAATGAGCAGTTCTTC | CASSLIAGNYNEQFF
NA | TRBD1 | TRBJ2-7 | TRBV6-2/TRBV6-3 | TGTGCCAGCAGTGGGGACAGGGCGGGCGAGCAGTACTTC | CASSGDRAGEQYF
NA | NA | TRBJ2-1 | TRBV29-1 | TGCAGCTTTGTCGGGACTGAGCAGTTCTTC | CSFVGTEQFF
many | TRBD1 | TRBJ1-5 | TRBV5-1 | TGCGCCAGCAGCTTGGGACAGGGGGGCAATCAGCCCCAGCATTTT | CASSLGQGGNQPQHF
once | NA | TRBJ2-1 | TRBV24-1 | TGTGCCACCAGTGATGCACGTGGGACGGGGCATAATCAGCAGTTCTTC | CATSDARGTGHNQQFF
few | NA | TRBJ1-2 | TRBV2 | TGTGCCAGCAGTGACAGTAGGAGGGGCCTTTATGGCTACACCTTC | CASSDSRRGLYGYTF
NA | NA | TRBJ1-2 | TRBV29-1 | TGCAGCGTTAGGGTAGGGTTAACAGGAGGCTACACCTTC | CSVRVGLTGGYTF
NA | TRBD2 | TRBJ2-3 | TRBV7-2 | TGTGCCAGCAGCTTAGCGAAAGGGGAGCGGGAAGATGCAGATACGCAGTATTTT | CASSLAKGEREDADTQYF
many | TRBD1 | TRBJ2-3 | TRBV5-6 | TGTGCCAGCAGTCCGGACAGGGGGCGAGCAGATACGCAGTATTTT | CASSPDRGRADTQYF
NA | NA | TRBJ1-1 | TRBV29-1 | TGCAGCGTTGAAAGCGTCGGACTGAACACTGAAGCTTTCTTT | CSVESVGLNTEAFF
NA | NA | TRBJ1-3 | TRBV10-2 | TGCGCCAGCAGTGAGTCGAGGGCAGGGGGAAACACCATATATTTT | CASSESRAGGNTIYF
many | TRBD1 | TRBJ1-2 | TRBV4-1 | TGCGCCAGCAGCCAAGGACAGGGGGCATATGGCTACACCTTC | CASSQGQGAYGYTF
NA | NA | TRBJ2-7 | TRBV29-1 | TGCAGCGTTATTATACAGGTTCCCTACGAGCAGTACTTC | CSVIIQVPYEQYF
few | TRBD1 | TRBJ1-2 | TRBV29-1 | TGCAGCGTGTGGACAGGGGATGGCTACACCTTC | CSVWTGDGYTF
many | NA | TRBJ2-7 | TRBV2 | TGTGCCAGCAGTGCGGGGCGGCAGCAGTTCTACGAGCAGTACTTC | CASSAGRQQFYEQYF
NA | NA | TRBJ1-2 | TRBV19 | TGTGCCAGTAGCCCCCGTCCCAGTCAGAGGCATGGCTACACCTTC | CASSPRPSQRHGYTF
many | NA | TRBJ2-1 | TRBV7-3 | TGTGCCAGCAGCTTAGTGGGAAAGGGTGAGCAGTTCTTC | CASSLVGKGEQFF
NA | NA | TRBJ2-1 | TRBV7-7 | TGTGCTAGCAGCCCCACCCAACAGGGCGAGCAGTTCTTC | CASSPTQQGEQFF
once | NA | TRBJ2-7 | TRBV7-3 | TGTGCCCGGAGTCGGGACATTCCCTACGAGCAGTACTTC | CARSRDIPYEQYF
NA | NA | TRBJ1-1 | TRBV11-2 | TGTGCCAGCAGCTTAGGCAGCTCCCTGAGAAACACTGAAGCTTTCTTT | CASSLGSSLRNTEAFF
NA | NA | TRBJ1-3 | TRBV10-3 | TGTGCCATCAGTGAGTCGGCTGACCCAGGAAACACCATATATTTT | CAISESADPGNTIYF
NA | NA | TRBJ2-3 | TRBV29-1 | TGCAGCGTTGAAGATCGGACGGGCTCTAGCACAGATACGCAGTATTTT | CSVEDRTGSSTDTQYF
many | NA | TRBJ1-6 | TRBV20-1 | TGCAGTGCTAGAGATCTTGGTCAGGGGTATAATTCACCCCTCCACTTT | CSARDLGQGYNSPLHF